These 26 T cell receptor beta chains were all obtained from the same sample, sequenced in a study of blood T cell repertoires in COVID-19. The data were produced by immunoSEQ multiplex PCR, yet TCRdb's version contains in-frame clones alone and is incomplete. The sample holds tens of thousands of clones; about 90% are singletons and the top ten take approximately 1.7%. Sequencing input: peripheral blood. The receptor set was obtained from a woman in her sixties with active COVID-19.

V is TRBV12-3 or TRBV12-4 and J is TRBJ2-3, with unresolved D. The CDR3 contains 12 residues. Trimming left V 6 bases short and J 6 bases short, with 10 bases between. The CDR3 loop is CASSNDWDTQYF. CDR3 in DNA: TGTGCCAGCAGCAACGACTGGGATACGCAGTATTTT.

The chain carries TRBV18 and TRBJ2-5; tentatively, D is TRBD2 (6 bases). The germline V gene encodes CDR1 KGHSH and CDR2 LQKENI. Trimming removed 4 bases at V and 1 base at J, with 13 bases between. The CDR3 runs to 15 residues. Here the CDR3 DNA reads TGTGCCAGCTCACTGGGCGGGGAAATCCAAGAGACCCAGTACTTC. This codes for CASSLGGEIQETQYF.

This chain uses TRBV28 with TRBJ1-5, with TRBD1 matching over 7 bases. Germline V lookup: CDR1 MDHEN, CDR2 SYDVKM. CDR3 length: 17 amino acids. The chain's CDR3 is CTTGNRTRQGFSQPQHF. The CDR3 DNA sequence: TGTACCACAGGGAATAGGACCCGACAGGGTTTTAGTCAGCCCCAGCATTTT.

The chain uses TRBV27 and TRBJ2-7, with a tentative D call TRBD1 (6 bases). The CDR3 consists of 13 residues. Trimming left V 8 bases short and J 1 base short, with 12 bases between. Germline CDR1 is MNHEY and CDR2 is SMNVEV (reference sequence). The CDR3 sequence: CASHFTGSYEQYF. CDR3 bases: TGTGCCAGCCACTTTACAGGGTCCTACGAGCAGTACTTC.

This clone appeared once. The V call is TRBV7-2, the J call TRBJ2-1, with TRBD2 identical over 7 bases. The junction had 6 bases not matched to a gene; V was cut back by 2 bases and J by 5 bases. Germline loops: CDR1 SGHTA, CDR2 FQGNSA. CDR3 length equals 15 residues. The CDR3 DNA sequence: TGTGCCAGCAGCTTACGATCGGGAGGACACAATGAGCAGTTCTTC. It is translated as CASSLRSGGHNEQFF.

This clone was observed once. The chain carries TRBV30 and TRBJ2-7; D uncertain. Germline CDR1 GTSNPN, CDR2 SVGIG (reference sequence). CDR3 length: 13 residues. V was pared by 0 bases and J by 8 bases, with 14 bases between. This chain's CDR3 is CAWSVGVHGQQYF. CDR3 sequence (DNA): TGTGCCTGGAGTGTCGGCGTTCATGGGCAGCAGTACTTC.

The chain carries TRBV7-9 and TRBJ1-1; D unresolved. Germline V CDR1 and CDR2: SEHNR, FQNEAQ (reference sequence). The CDR3 is 13 residues long. Trimming removed 3 bases at V and 1 base at J, with 6 bases between. The chain's CDR3 is CASSFPENTEAFF. DNA of the CDR3: TGTGCCAGCAGCTTTCCAGAGAACACTGAAGCTTTCTTT.

The gene calls are TRBV5-6 and TRBJ2-2; 7 bases are a match to TRBD1. The V and J ends lost 0 bases and 5 bases, in that order; junction bases with no gene match: 7. CDR3 size: 16 residues. The germline V gene encodes CDR1 SGHDT and CDR2 YYEEEE. CDR3: CASSLVGRGRTGELFF. DNA of the CDR3: TGTGCCAGCAGCTTGGTCGGCAGGGGGAGAACCGGGGAGCTGTTTTTT.

This chain uses TRBV4-1 with TRBJ2-1; 8 nucleotides match TRBD2. The CDR3 length is 14 residues. V lost 3 bases to trimming and J lost 8 bases; unmatched junction nucleotides: 6. Germline values: CDR1 MGHRA, CDR2 YSYEKL. The CDR3 sequence is CASSQGGRLYEQFF. CDR3 in DNA: TGCGCCAGCAGCCAGGGCGGGAGGTTGTATGAGCAGTTCTTC.

This sequence joins TRBV27 and TRBJ2-3; 8 bases are a match to TRBD2. The ends lost 6 bases at V and 5 bases at J; junction bases unmatched: 7. This CDR3 spans 14 amino acids. CDR1 and CDR2 (germline): MNHEY, SMNVEV (reference sequence). CDR3 nucleotide sequence: TGTGCCAGCAGACAGGGACTAGTCATAGATACGCAGTATTTT. Translation: CASRQGLVIDTQYF.

This chain connects TRBV30 to TRBJ1-1, with a possible D match to TRBD1 (6 bases). Germline V gene data show CDR1 as GTSNPN and CDR2 as SVGIG (reference sequence). V was shortened by 2 bases and J by 5 bases, with 24 bases between the two germline ends. This CDR3 spans 17 amino acids. CDR3 DNA sequence: TGTGCCTGGAGTCCAGGCAGGGAACAGGGAAGGGTGACTGAAGCTTTCTTT. Its protein product is CAWSPGREQGRVTEAFF.

The chain combines TRBV14 with TRBJ2-2, with D perhaps TRBD2 (6 bases). V dropped 4 bases and J dropped 6 bases, with 6 bases sitting between them. Germline CDR1 reads SGHDN; CDR2 reads FVKESK. CDR3 size: 12 residues. CDR3 protein: CASSREAGELFF. The CDR3 DNA reads TGTGCCAGCAGCCGGGAGGCCGGGGAGCTGTTTTTT.

This chain uses TRBV5-1 with TRBJ2-7; 11 bases are a match to TRBD2. In germline, CDR1 is SGHRS, CDR2 YFSETQ. The CDR3 is 14 amino acids. The V segment lost 5 bases and the J segment 4 bases; nucleotides outside the gene matches: 5. The DNA for the CDR3 is TGCGCCAGCAGAGCCGGGACTAGCGGTTACGAGCAGTACTTC. Encoded protein: CASRAGTSGYEQYF.

This clone was detected only once. This sequence joins TRBV29-1 and TRBJ2-1; maybe TRBD2 (5 bases). The V gene lost 3 bases and the J gene lost 6 bases, with 15 bases spanning the gap. Germline lookup yields CDR1 SQVTM and CDR2 ANQGSEA. This CDR3 is 14 amino acids long. As DNA, the CDR3 is TGCAGCGTTGATATGAGGGAATGGGGCAATGAGCAGTTCTTC. Translating it yields CSVDMREWGNEQFF.

The V and J genes are TRBV11-3 and TRBJ2-1, with D perhaps TRBD1 (6 bases). Between the trimmed V and J ends, which lost 0 bases and 10 bases, there was a span of 25 bases. This CDR3 is built from 18 residues. Per the germline V gene, CDR1 is SGHNT and CDR2 is YENEEA. The CDR3 here is CASSLEASRGSTRGEQFF. CDR3 in DNA: TGTGCCAGCAGCTTAGAGGCATCCAGGGGCAGTACCAGAGGGGAGCAGTTCTTC.

This rearrangement joins TRBV4-1 to TRBJ1-6, with TRBD1 identical over 10 bases. The CDR3 consists of 16 residues. With V trimmed by 10 bases and J by 6 bases, 12 bases remained unmatched. Germline-derived CDR1 and CDR2 are MGHRA and YSYEKL. The CDR3 loop reads CATSPGQGISNSPLHF. The CDR3 DNA is TGCGCCACCTCCCCGGGACAGGGGATTTCTAATTCACCCCTCCACTTT.

V gene TRBV24-1 combines with J gene TRBJ2-3; possibly TRBD1 for D (6 bases). Deletions cut 9 bases from V and 0 bases from J, with 6 bases between. Germline V gives CDR1 KGHDR, CDR2 SFDVKD. The CDR3 runs to 12 residues. The CDR3, as DNA: TGTGCCACCGGGACAAGCACAGATACGCAGTATTTT. This codes for CATGTSTDTQYF.

The V and J genes are TRBV4-2 and TRBJ2-3; 10 bases align to TRBD2. The junction had 5 bases not matched to a gene; V was cut back by 0 bases and J by 5 bases. The CDR3 has 16 residues. In germline, CDR1 is LGHNA, CDR2 YNFKEQ. The CDR3 protein is CASSQESSGSRDTQYF. CDR3 DNA: TGTGCCAGCAGCCAAGAGTCTAGCGGGAGTAGAGATACGCAGTATTTT.

V is TRBV18 and J is TRBJ2-5; D is possibly TRBD2 (7 bases). The germline gives CDR1 KGHSH, CDR2 LQKENI. This CDR3 comprises 17 residues. The ends were cut back, 1 base at V and 4 bases at J, with 19 bases in the middle. This chain's CDR3 is CASSPLPPRGAGETQYF. CDR3 DNA sequence: TGTGCCAGCTCACCACTGCCCCCCCGGGGGGCGGGAGAGACCCAGTACTTC.

The chain is built from TRBV18 and TRBJ2-7; D not resolved. V gave up 3 bases and J gave up 2 bases, with 5 bases separating them. The germline V gene encodes CDR1 KGHSH and CDR2 LQKENI. The CDR3 has 12 amino acids. CDR3 bases: TGTGCCAGCTCACCTGAGACCTACGAGCAGTACTTC. Its protein is CASSPETYEQYF.

The rearrangement uses TRBV6-5 and TRBJ2-7; the D gene is possibly TRBD1 (6 bases). The V and J ends lost 11 bases and 1 base respectively, with 12 bases between them. Germline loops: CDR1 MNHEY, CDR2 SVGAGI. This CDR3 is built from 12 residues. The CDR3 reads CALSGQSYEQYF. Here the CDR3 DNA reads TGTGCCCTGAGTGGACAGTCCTACGAGCAGTACTTC.

The gene calls are TRBV13 and TRBJ2-7; 12 bases are shared with TRBD2. V trimming: 4 bases; J trimming: 4 bases; junction bases outside the gene matches: 5. The CDR3 length is 15 residues. Germline lookup yields CDR1 PRHDT and CDR2 FYEKMQ (reference sequence). For the CDR3, the DNA is TGTGCCAGCAGCTCAGGACTAGCGGGAACGTACGAGCAGTACTTC. Amino acid sequence: CASSSGLAGTYEQYF.

CDR3 DNA: TGTGCCAGCAGTAGGACAGCTTGGGCCGCCGGGGAGCTGTTTTTT. Protein: CASSRTAWAAGELFF. This chain connects TRBV6-5 to TRBJ2-2, with D perhaps TRBD1 (6 bases). V lost 5 bases to trimming and J lost 6 bases, with 16 bases between them. Germline assignment: CDR1 MNHEY and CDR2 SVGAGI. This CDR3 is built from 15 residues.

The gene calls are TRBV2 and TRBJ1-4; TRBD1 matches 9 bases. The CDR3 is 14 amino acids. Germline V CDR1 and CDR2: SNHLY, FYNNEI. V shed 8 bases, J shed 7 bases, and the junction held 8 bases outside the gene matches. The CDR3 DNA is TGTGCCAGCGGCTACAGGGGGCTCTTTGAAAAACTGTTTTTT. Translation: CASGYRGLFEKLFF.

The gene calls are TRBV19 and TRBJ2-3, with 7 bases aligning to TRBD2. The germline V gene encodes CDR1 LNHDA and CDR2 SQIVND (reference sequence). The junction had 6 bases not matched to a gene; V was cut back by 5 bases and J by 4 bases. This CDR3 contains 14 residues. In DNA form, the CDR3 reads TGTGCCAGTAGTTTGGGGAGGGCCGCAGATACGCAGTATTTT. Protein: CASSLGRAADTQYF.

The chain recombines TRBV7-2 with TRBJ2-2; TRBD2 agrees at 10 bases. V shed 2 bases, J shed 7 bases, and the junction held 10 bases outside the gene matches. The CDR3 covers 17 residues. Germline CDR1 SGHTA, CDR2 FQGNSA. CDR3 DNA: TGTGCCAGCAGCTTAAGCCGGCTAGCGGGAGCGGGCGGGGAGCTGTTTTTT. It yields the protein CASSLSRLAGAGGELFF. The full variable domain, rest sourced from reference TRBV7-2 and TRBJ2-2, is GAGVSQSPSNKVTEKGKDVELRCDPISGHTALYWYRQSLGQGLEFLIYFQGNSAPDKSGLPSDRFSAERTGGSVSTLTIQRTQQEDSAVYLCASSLSRLAGAGGELFFGEGSRLTVL.